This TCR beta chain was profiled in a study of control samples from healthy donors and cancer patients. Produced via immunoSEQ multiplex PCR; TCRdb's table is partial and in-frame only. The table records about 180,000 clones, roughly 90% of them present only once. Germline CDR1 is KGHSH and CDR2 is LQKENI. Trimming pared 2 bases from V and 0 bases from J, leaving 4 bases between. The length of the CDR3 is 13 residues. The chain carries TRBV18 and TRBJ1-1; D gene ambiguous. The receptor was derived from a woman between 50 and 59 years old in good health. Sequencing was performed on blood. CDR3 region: CASSPDMNTEAFF. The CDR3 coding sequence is TGTGCCAGCTCACCAGACATGAACACTGAAGCTTTCTTT. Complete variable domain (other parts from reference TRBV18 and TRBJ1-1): NAGVMQNPRHLVRRRGQEARLRCSPMKGHSHVYWYRQLPEEGLKFMVYLQKENIIDESGMPKERFSAEFPKEGPSILRIQQVVRGDSAAYFCASSPDMNTEAFFGQGTRLTVV.